Reported below is one T cell receptor (beta chain). In the original analysis: Amplification of reference gene primers was used by the study to estimate nucleated cell counts. Using immunoSEQ multiplex PCR, the repertoire was profiled, and TCRdb retains in-frame clones only, with some absent. D and trimming come from the DNA, and the V and J calls and clone size come from that table. The repertoire consists of tens of thousands of clones, with under 95% occurring once and the leading ten covering about 31%. The source of the sample is a study of blood T cell repertoires in COVID-19. Study-wide context: The United States, Italy and Spain provided the acute and convalescent COVID-19 samples. The cDNA or gDNA used as material had been derived from T cells, B-cell-depleted T cells, or PBMCs.

This CDR3 region has 13 residues. Losses at the gene ends were 7 bases for V and 15 bases for J; bases not matched to a gene: 14. Germline CDR1 and CDR2: LNHDA and SQIVND (reference sequence). Sequencing was performed on peripheral blood. The clonotype comes from a man in his sixties or seventies with active COVID-19. The rearrangement joins TRBV19 to TRBJ1-4, with 7 bases that match TRBD1. CDR3: CASTPSGLTGLFF. Here the CDR3 DNA reads TGTGCCAGTACCCCATCCGGTTTGACAGGGTTGTTTTTT.